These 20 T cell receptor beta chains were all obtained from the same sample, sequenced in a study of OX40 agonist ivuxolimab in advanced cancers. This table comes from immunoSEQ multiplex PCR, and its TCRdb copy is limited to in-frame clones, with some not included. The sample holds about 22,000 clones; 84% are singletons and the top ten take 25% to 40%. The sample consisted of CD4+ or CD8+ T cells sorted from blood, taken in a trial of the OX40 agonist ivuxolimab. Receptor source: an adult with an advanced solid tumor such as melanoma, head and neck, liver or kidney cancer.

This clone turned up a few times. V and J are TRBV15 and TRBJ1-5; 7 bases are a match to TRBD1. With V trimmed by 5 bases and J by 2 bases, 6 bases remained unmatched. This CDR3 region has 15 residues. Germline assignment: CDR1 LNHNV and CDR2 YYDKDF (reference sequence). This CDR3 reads CATSDTGVGNQPQHF. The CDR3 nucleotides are TGTGCCACCAGCGATACAGGGGTTGGCAATCAGCCCCAGCATTTT.

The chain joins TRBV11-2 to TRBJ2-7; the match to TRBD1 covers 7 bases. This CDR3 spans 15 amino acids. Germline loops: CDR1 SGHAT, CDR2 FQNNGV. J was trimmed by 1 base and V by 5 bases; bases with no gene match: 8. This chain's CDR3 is CASSGGQAISYEQYF. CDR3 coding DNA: TGTGCCAGCAGCGGTGGACAGGCAATTTCCTACGAGCAGTACTTC.

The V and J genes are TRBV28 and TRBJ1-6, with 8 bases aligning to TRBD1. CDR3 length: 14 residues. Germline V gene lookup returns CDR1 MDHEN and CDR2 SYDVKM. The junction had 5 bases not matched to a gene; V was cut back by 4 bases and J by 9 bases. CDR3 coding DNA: TGTGCCAGCAGTTCGGACAGGGTTAGTTCACCCCTCCACTTT. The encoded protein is CASSSDRVSSPLHF.

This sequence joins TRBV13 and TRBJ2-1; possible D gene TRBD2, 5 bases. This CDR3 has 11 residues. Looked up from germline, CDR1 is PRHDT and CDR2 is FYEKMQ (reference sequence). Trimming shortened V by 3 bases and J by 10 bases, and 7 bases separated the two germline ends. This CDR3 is CASSLKREQFF. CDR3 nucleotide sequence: TGTGCCAGCAGCTTGAAGCGGGAGCAGTTCTTC.

The DNA of the CDR3 is TGTGCCACTATACAGGGCCCGAGGTATGGCTACACCTTC. Protein sequence: CATIQGPRYGYTF. This chain joins TRBV28 and TRBJ1-2; maybe TRBD1 (6 bases). CDR1 MDHEN and CDR2 SYDVKM come from the germline V gene. The CDR3 contains 13 residues. V lost 10 bases and J 5 bases, leaving 17 bases between the germline ends.

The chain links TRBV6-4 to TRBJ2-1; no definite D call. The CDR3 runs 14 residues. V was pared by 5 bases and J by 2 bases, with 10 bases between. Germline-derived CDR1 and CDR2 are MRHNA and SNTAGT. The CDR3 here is CASSPTPAYNEQFF. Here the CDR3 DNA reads TGTGCCAGCAGTCCGACCCCAGCCTACAATGAGCAGTTCTTC.

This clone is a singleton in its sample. The CDR3 bases are TGTGCCAGCAGCTTGGAGTTACAGGGGGCCTGGACTAATGAAAAACTGTTTTTT. It translates to CASSLELQGAWTNEKLFF. The chain combines TRBV5-5 with TRBJ1-4; 9 bases match TRBD1. This CDR3 contains 18 residues. The germline gives CDR1 SGHKS, CDR2 YYEKEE (reference sequence). Losses at the gene ends were 0 bases for V and 2 bases for J; bases not matched to a gene: 8. Full variable domain (outside the CDR3, taken from reference TRBV5-5 and TRBJ1-4): DAGVTQSPTHLIKTRGQQVTLRCSPISGHKSVSWYQQVLGQGPQFIFQYYEKEERGRGNFPDRFSARQFPNYSSELNVNALLLGDSALYLCASSLELQGAWTNEKLFFGSGTQLSVL.

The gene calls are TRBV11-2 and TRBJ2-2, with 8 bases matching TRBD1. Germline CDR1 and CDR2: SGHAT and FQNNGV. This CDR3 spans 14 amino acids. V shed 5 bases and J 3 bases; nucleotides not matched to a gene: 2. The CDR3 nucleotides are TGTGCCAGCAGCGCAGGGGGCGACACCGGGGAGCTGTTTTTT. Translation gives CASSAGGDTGELFF.

The CDR3 protein is CASSLGRERGNSPLHF. In DNA form, the CDR3 reads TGTGCCAGCAGTTTAGGGAGGGAACGAGGTAATTCACCCCTCCACTTT. The chain combines TRBV28 with TRBJ1-6; D gene ambiguous. The CDR3 sequence is 16 residues long. V lost 2 bases and J 6 bases, leaving 14 bases between the germline ends. The germline CDR1 and CDR2 sequences are MDHEN and SYDVKM.

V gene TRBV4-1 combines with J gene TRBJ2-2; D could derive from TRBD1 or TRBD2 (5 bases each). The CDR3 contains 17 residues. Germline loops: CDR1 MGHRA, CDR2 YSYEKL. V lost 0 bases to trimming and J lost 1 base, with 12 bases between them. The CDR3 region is CASSQDPGTGNTGELFF. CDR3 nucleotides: TGCGCCAGCAGCCAAGATCCCGGGACGGGGAACACCGGGGAGCTGTTTTTT.

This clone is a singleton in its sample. The CDR3 DNA is TGTGCCAGCAGCGAAAAGGCAGGAGACAGCAACACCGGGGAGCTGTTTTTT. Translation gives CASSEKAGDSNTGELFF. The chain carries TRBV7-9 and TRBJ2-2; TRBD1 might be the D (5 bases). This CDR3 spans 17 amino acids. Germline V lookup: CDR1 SEHNR, CDR2 FQNEAQ (reference sequence). V dropped 5 bases and J dropped 2 bases, with 18 bases sitting between them.

For the CDR3, the DNA is TGTGCCAGCAGCTTAAGGGGGCCTACAGGAACGGAGACCCAGTACTTC. It is translated as CASSLRGPTGTETQYF. V is TRBV11-3 and J is TRBJ2-5; 7 nucleotides match TRBD1. The J segment lost 5 bases and the V segment lost 2 bases, leaving 11 bases of the junction unmatched. Per the germline V gene, CDR1 is SGHNT and CDR2 is YENEEA. The CDR3 extends over 16 amino acids.

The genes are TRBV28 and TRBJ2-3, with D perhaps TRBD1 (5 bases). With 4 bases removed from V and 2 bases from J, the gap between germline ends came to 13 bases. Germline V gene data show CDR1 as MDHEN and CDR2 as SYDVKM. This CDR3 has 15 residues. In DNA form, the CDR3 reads TGTGCCAGCAGTTCCGACGACAGAGACACAGATACGCAGTATTTT. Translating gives CASSSDDRDTDTQYF.

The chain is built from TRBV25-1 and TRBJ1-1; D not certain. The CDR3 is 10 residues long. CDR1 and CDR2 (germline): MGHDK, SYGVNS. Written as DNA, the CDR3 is TGTGCGAGCCGTGGCACTGAAGCTTTCTTT. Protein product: CASRGTEAFF.

The CDR3 spells CASSDPGLAGETQYF. In DNA, the CDR3 is TGCGCCAGCAGTGACCCGGGCCTAGCGGGGGAGACCCAGTACTTC. The chain links TRBV10-1 to TRBJ2-5; 9 bases fit TRBD2. Per germline, CDR1 WNHNN and CDR2 SYGVQD (reference sequence). The junction had 7 bases not matched to a gene; V was cut back by 3 bases and J by 5 bases. The CDR3 consists of 15 residues.

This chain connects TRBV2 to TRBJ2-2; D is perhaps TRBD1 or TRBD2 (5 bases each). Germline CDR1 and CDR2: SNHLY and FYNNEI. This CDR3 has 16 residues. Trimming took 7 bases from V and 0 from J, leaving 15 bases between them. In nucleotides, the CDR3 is TGTGCCAGCATAGGGACCTCCACCGCGAACACCGGGGAGCTGTTTTTT. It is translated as CASIGTSTANTGELFF.

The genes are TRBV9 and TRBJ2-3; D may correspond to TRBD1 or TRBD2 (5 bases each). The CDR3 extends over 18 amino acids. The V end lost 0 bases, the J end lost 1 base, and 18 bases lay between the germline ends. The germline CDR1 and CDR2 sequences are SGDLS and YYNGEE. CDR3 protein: CASSVATVDVGGTDTQYF. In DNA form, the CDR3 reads TGTGCCAGCAGCGTAGCTACAGTCGACGTGGGGGGCACAGATACGCAGTATTTT.

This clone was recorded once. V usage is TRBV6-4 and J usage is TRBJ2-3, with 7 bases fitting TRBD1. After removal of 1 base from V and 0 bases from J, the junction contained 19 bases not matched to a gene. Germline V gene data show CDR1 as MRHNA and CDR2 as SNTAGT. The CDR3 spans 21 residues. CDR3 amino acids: CASSDYRDGSLQGPSTDTQYF. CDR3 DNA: TGTGCCAGCAGTGACTACCGTGACGGAAGTTTACAGGGGCCGAGCACAGATACGCAGTATTTT.

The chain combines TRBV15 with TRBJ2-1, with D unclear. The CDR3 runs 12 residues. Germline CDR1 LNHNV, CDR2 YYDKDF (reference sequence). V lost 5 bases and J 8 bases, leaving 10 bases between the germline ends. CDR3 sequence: CATSRKSDEQFF. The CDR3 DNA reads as TGTGCCACCAGCCGAAAGTCAGATGAGCAGTTCTTC.

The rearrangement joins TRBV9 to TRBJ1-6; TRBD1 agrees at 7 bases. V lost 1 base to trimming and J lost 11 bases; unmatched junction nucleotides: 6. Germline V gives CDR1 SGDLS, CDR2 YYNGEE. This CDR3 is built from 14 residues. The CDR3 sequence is CASSVSGTVTPLHF. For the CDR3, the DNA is TGTGCCAGCAGCGTATCCGGGACAGTTACACCCCTCCACTTT. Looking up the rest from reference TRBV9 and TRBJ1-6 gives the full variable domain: DSGVTQTPKHLITATGQRVTLRCSPRSGDLSVYWYQQSLDQGLQFLIQYYNGEERAKGNILERFSAQQFPDLHSELNLSSLELGDSALYFCASSVSGTVTPLHFGNGTRLTVT.